This TCR beta chain appears in the sequencing data of a study of human T cells and chemical hapten exposure. TCRdb reprocessed the RACE reads via MiXCR and lists one record per CDR3 protein. The table has around 60,000 distinct CDR3 sequences, roughly 6.7% seen once. Study-level results: Among TCRs, those above 1 in 1000 frequency were unaffected by DPC sensitization. All donors were alopecia patients, so their immunity may differ from that of healthy people.

Time point in this sample: pre-sensitization, week 0. Documented treatment: therapeutic diphenylcyclopropenone sensitization with weekly scalp DPC. Before extraction, the whole blood was not fractionated, and total RNA was taken from it. In regard to this clonotype: The antigen is not known. One base away lies a much larger clone, so this may be a sequencing read error. The conserved final phenylalanine or tryptophan is absent from the CDR3, which likely points to a read error.

Trimming removed 1 base at V and 6 bases at J, with 14 bases between. This CDR3 spans 15 amino acids. Germline CDR1 is SGHTA and CDR2 is FQGNSA. This receptor was identified in a woman in her 30s with alopecia areata. Some clones in this sample may be carry-over from other donors' samples. V is TRBV7-2 and J is TRBJ2-3; either TRBD1 or TRBD2 may fit D (6 bases each). The sequencing here drew on whole blood, taken in connection with sensitization to the hapten diphenylcyclopropenone (DPC). Here the CDR3 reads CASSLEGGGGDTQYS. As DNA, the CDR3 is TGTGCCAGCAGCTTAGAGGGGGGTGGTGGGGATACGCAGTATTCT.